The clone carrying this T cell receptor beta chain appeared once. The antigen remains undetermined. Expansion with viral peptide pools was applied to antigen-specific CD4+ T cells by the ViraFEST assay prior to sequencing. Upon completion of more than 9 days in culture, CD4+ T cells were isolated. All vaccine recipients tested negative for nucleocapsid antibodies and had never contracted SARS-CoV-2 infection. Cultures got half-medium changes with IL-2 on days 3 and 7. The germline V gene has CDR1 MNHEY and CDR2 SVGAGI. V was shortened by 4 bases and J by 0 bases, with 7 bases between the two germline ends. The length of the CDR3 is 14 residues. The data stem from a study of vaccination effects on CD4 cells after COVID-19. Profiled with immunoSEQ multiplex PCR; TCRdb holds only in-frame clones, not every one. The sample shows tens of thousands of clones, approximately 74% of them seen only once. Study-wide results and limits: Both infection-induced and vaccine-induced clones contracted markedly at late post-vaccination timepoints. The vaccine-induced clones of healthy vaccinees included only 1 of 255 that cross-reacted with common cold coronaviruses.

The chain recombines TRBV6-5 with TRBJ1-3; D is uncertain. The sequence was collected from a human donor who received a COVID-19 vaccine. The source was CD4+ T cells from PBMCs cultured with HCoV-229E spike peptides, collected before COVID-19 vaccination. The chain's CDR3 is CASSFLYSGNTIYF. Written as DNA, the CDR3 is TGTGCCAGCAGTTTCCTCTACTCTGGAAACACCATATATTTT.